A single sample gave rise to the 8 T cell receptor beta chains below, sequenced in a study of PD-1 blockade in classical Hodgkin lymphoma. Using immunoSEQ multiplex PCR, the repertoire was profiled, and TCRdb retains in-frame clones only, with some absent. The sample lists approximately 96,000 clones; 85% to 95% were seen once. As for time point: cycle 4 day 1 (C4D1), after more than 5 weeks of nivolumab. With no exception, relapse followed autologous stem cell transplantation in all patients, and brentuximab vedotin exposure varied. Sequencing was performed on peripheral blood mononuclear cells (PBMCs), taken before the fourth cycle of nivolumab. The receptors here all came from a human donor with classical Hodgkin lymphoma.

This chain connects TRBV25-1 to TRBJ1-1, with D uncertain. The germline CDR1 and CDR2 sequences are MGHDK and SYGVNS. This CDR3 contains 15 residues. V gave up 3 bases and J gave up 0 bases, with 11 bases separating them. The CDR3 is CASSDEGLMNTEAFF. The CDR3 DNA follows: TGTGCCAGCAGTGATGAAGGACTAATGAACACTGAAGCTTTCTTT.

CDR3 sequence reads: CASSKDLNYGYTF. In nucleotides, the CDR3 is TGTGCCAGTAGTAAAGATCTAAACTATGGCTACACCTTC. The chain recombines TRBV19 with TRBJ1-2, with D unresolved. CDR3 length: 13 amino acids. The ends were cut back, 4 bases at V and 2 bases at J, with 8 bases in the middle. The germline gives CDR1 LNHDA, CDR2 SQIVND (reference sequence). The complete variable domain, with remaining parts taken from reference TRBV19 and TRBJ1-2, reads DGGITQSPKYLFRKEGQNVTLSCEQNLNHDAMYWYRQDPGQGLRLIYYSQIVNDFQKGDIAEGYSVSREKKESFPLTVTSAQKNPTAFYLCASSKDLNYGYTFGSGTRLTVV.

This clone was picked up one time. The rearrangement joins TRBV18 to TRBJ2-3; 8 bases line up with TRBD2. The CDR3 totals 17 residues. Per germline, CDR1 KGHSH and CDR2 LQKENI. Germline trimming cut 3 bases from V and 4 bases from J; bases unmatched to any gene: 12. CDR3 sequence (DNA): TGTGCCAGCTCACCTCGTGGAGCGGGAGTCAATCCAGATACGCAGTATTTT. Its protein is CASSPRGAGVNPDTQYF.

The rearrangement uses TRBV5-6 and TRBJ1-5; D possibly corresponds to TRBD1 (5 bases). The CDR3 runs 16 residues. The germline V and J ends were trimmed by 0 bases and 4 bases, with 14 bases remaining between them. The germline CDR1 and CDR2 sequences are SGHDT and YYEEEE. CDR3 DNA: TGTGCCAGCAGCTTGGGGGGGTTTGGAGGTAATCAGCCCCAGCATTTT. Residues: CASSLGGFGGNQPQHF.

The chain is built from TRBV10-3 and TRBJ2-7, with 7 nucleotides matching TRBD1. CDR1 and CDR2 from the germline V gene are ENHRY and SYGVKD. The V segment lost 7 bases and the J segment 4 bases; nucleotides outside the gene matches: 10. This CDR3 spans 14 amino acids. The DNA for the CDR3 is TGTGCCATCACCCCGGGCAGGGGGATGTACGAGCAGTACTTC. Translation gives CAITPGRGMYEQYF.

This chain uses TRBV28 with TRBJ1-2; possibly TRBD1 for D (6 bases). Looked up from germline, CDR1 is MDHEN and CDR2 is SYDVKM. V shed 8 bases and J shed 1 base, with 17 bases lying between them. The CDR3 spans 15 residues. The CDR3 nucleotides are TGTGCCAGCCAAACGCGGGACACCTATAACTATGGCTACACCTTC. This translates into CASQTRDTYNYGYTF.

This sequence joins TRBV6-1 and TRBJ1-2; D remains ambiguous. V was trimmed by 0 bases and J by 3 bases, leaving 11 bases between them. Germline assignment: CDR1 MNHNS and CDR2 SASEGT. The CDR3 runs 15 residues. The CDR3 region is CASSEALGWDYGYTF. For the CDR3, the DNA is TGTGCCAGCAGTGAAGCGTTAGGGTGGGACTATGGCTACACCTTC.

The chain links TRBV6-1 to TRBJ1-4, with D perhaps matching TRBD1 (6 bases). The CDR3 runs to 17 residues. V lost 3 bases and J lost 0, with 14 bases in between. CDR1 and CDR2 (germline): MNHNS, SASEGT. CDR3 in amino acids: CASSDRGTAATNEKLFF. The CDR3, as DNA: TGTGCCAGCAGTGATAGGGGGACGGCCGCAACTAATGAAAAACTGTTTTTT.